This record covers a single TCR beta chain. In the original processing: Amplification of reference gene primers provided the estimated nucleated cell counts. TCRdb's table, derived via immunoSEQ multiplex PCR, lists solely in-frame clones and lacks some. D and trimming come from the DNA, and the V and J calls and clone size come from that table. The data contain 75,000 to 95,000 clones, roughly 78% of them singletons. This sample was taken from a study of blood T cell repertoires in COVID-19. Looking at the study overall: COVID-19 samples from acute and convalescent phases originated in the United States, Italy and Spain.

CDR1 and CDR2 from the germline V gene are SGHNT and YYREEE (reference sequence). This CDR3 region has 15 residues. Germline trimming cut 3 bases from V and 4 bases from J; bases unmatched to any gene: 6. Enrolled during active infection, Seattle patients were then followed longitudinally. The chain combines TRBV5-4 with TRBJ1-2; TRBD1 aligns across 10 bases. The specimen was peripheral blood. This TCR was sampled from a man in his 60s with COVID-19, enrolled during active disease. The CDR3 reads CASSSGQGLFYGYTF. The CDR3 region has the DNA TGTGCCAGCAGCTCGGGACAGGGGCTTTTCTATGGCTACACCTTC.